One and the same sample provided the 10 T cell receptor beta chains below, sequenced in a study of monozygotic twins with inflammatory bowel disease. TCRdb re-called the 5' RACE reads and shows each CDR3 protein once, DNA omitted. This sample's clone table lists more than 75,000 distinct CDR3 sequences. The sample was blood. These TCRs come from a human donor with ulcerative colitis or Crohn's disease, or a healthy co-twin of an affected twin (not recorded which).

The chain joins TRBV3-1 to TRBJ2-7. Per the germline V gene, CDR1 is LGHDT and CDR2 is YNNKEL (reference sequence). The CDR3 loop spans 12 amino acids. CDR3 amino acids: CASSQVGPEQYF.

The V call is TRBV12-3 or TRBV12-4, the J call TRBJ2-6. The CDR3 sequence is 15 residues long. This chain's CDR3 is CASSPRVAGANVLTF.

The chain's CDR3 is CASCFETATYGYTF. The chain couples TRBV5-6 to TRBJ1-2; the TCRdb call, TRBD1, lacks DNA for checking. Per the germline V gene, CDR1 is SGHDT and CDR2 is YYEEEE. The CDR3 extends over 14 amino acids.

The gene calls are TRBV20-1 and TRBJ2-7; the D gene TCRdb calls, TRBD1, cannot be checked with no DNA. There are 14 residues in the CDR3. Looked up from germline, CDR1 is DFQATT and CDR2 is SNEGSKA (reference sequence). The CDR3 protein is CSAREVQGGNEQYF.

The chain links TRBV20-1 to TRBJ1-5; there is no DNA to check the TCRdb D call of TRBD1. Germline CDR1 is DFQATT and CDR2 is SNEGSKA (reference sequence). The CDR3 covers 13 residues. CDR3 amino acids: CSAQAGVGQPQHF.

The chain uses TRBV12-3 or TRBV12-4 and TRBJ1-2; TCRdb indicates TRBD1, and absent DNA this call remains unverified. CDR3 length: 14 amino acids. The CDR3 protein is CASSFGDKGYGYTF.

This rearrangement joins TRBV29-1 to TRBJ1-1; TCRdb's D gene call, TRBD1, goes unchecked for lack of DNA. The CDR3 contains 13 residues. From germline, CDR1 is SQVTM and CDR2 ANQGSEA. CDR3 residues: CSVHRVLNTEAFF.

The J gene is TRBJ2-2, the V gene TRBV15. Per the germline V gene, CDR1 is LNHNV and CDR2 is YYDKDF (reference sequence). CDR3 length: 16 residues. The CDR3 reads CATSNKRLAYSGELFF. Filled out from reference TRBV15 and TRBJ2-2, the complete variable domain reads DAMVIQNPRYQVTQFGKPVTLSCSQTLNHNVMYWYQQKSSQAPKLLFHYYDKDFNNEADTPDNFQSRRPNTSFCFLDIRSPGLGDTAMYLCATSNKRLAYSGELFFGEGSRLTVL.

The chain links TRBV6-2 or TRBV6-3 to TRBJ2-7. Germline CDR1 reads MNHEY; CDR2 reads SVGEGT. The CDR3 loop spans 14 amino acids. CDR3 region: CASSYSRGLAEQYF.

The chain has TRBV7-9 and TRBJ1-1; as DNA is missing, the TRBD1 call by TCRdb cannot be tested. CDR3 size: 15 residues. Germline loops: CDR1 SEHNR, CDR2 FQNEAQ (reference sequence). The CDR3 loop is CASSLEAGRYTEAFF. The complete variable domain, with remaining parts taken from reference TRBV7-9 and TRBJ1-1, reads DTGVSQNPRHKITKRGQNVTFRCDPISEHNRLYWYRQTLGQGPEFLTYFQNEAQLEKSRLLSDRFSAERPKGSFSTLEIQRTEQGDSAMYLCASSLEAGRYTEAFFGQGTRLTVV.